This T cell receptor (beta chain) was captured by sequencing in a study of shared clonotypes between healthy human individuals. Germline CDR1 and CDR2: MGHRA and YSYEKL. The CDR3 runs 12 residues. V shed 4 bases and J shed 7 bases, with 8 bases lying between them. Among the donors, all were Caucasian adults who lived in Nashville, Tennessee. Sequencing used immunoSEQ multiplex PCR; TCRdb keeps in-frame clones, though not all of them. The sample carries around 2,000,000 clones, 85% to 95% recorded once. This clone was found a few times. The genes are TRBV4-1 and TRBJ1-5; D not resolved. The material sequenced was naive CD4+ T cells sorted from blood. Subset noted: CD45RA+ positively selected. This receptor was obtained from a man aged 18 to 30 in good health. This chain's CDR3 is CASSLTGQPQHF. The CDR3 coding sequence is TGCGCCAGCAGCCTCACCGGGCAGCCCCAGCATTTT.